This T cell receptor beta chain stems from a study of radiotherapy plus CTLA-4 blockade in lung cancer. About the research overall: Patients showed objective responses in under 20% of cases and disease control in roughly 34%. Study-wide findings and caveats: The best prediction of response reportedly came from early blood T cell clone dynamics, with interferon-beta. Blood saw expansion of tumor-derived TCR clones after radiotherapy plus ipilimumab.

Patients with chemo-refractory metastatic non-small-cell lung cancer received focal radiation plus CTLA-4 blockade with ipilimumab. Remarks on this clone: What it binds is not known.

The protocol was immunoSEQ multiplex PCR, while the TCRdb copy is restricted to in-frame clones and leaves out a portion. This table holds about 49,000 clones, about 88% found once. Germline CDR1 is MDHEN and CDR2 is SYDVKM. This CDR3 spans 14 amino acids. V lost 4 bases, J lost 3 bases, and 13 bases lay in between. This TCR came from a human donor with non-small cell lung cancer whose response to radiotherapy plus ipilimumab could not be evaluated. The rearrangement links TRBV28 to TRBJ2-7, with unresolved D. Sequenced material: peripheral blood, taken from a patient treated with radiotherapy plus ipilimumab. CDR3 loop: CASSSPSERYEQYF. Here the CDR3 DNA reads TGTGCCAGCAGTTCCCCCTCGGAGCGCTACGAGCAGTACTTC. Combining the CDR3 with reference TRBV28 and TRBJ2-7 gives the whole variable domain DVKVTQSSRYLVKRTGEKVFLECVQDMDHENMFWYRQDPGLGLRLIYFSYDVKMKEKGDIPEGYSVSREKKERFSLILESASTNQTSMYLCASSSPSERYEQYFGPGTRLTVT.